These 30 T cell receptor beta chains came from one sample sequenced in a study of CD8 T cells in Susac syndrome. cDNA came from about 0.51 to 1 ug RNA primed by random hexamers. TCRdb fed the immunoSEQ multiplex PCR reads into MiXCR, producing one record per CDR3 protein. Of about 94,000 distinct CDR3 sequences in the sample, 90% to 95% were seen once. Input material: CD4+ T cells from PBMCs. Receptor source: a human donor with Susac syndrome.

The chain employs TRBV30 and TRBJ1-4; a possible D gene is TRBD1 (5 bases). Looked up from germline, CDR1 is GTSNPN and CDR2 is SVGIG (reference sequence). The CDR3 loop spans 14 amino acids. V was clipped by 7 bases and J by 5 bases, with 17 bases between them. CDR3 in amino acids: CASRGGTANEKLFF. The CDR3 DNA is TGTGCCTCCCGCGGGGGGACCGCAAATGAAAAACTGTTTTTT.

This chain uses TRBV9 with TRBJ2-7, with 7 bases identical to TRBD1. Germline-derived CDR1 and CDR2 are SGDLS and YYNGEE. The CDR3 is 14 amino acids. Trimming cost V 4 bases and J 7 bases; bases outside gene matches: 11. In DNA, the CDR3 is TGTGCCAGCAGCCCGATGGACAGGCCTGGGGAGCAGTACTTC. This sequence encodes CASSPMDRPGEQYF. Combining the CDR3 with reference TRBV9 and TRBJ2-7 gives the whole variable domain DSGVTQTPKHLITATGQRVTLRCSPRSGDLSVYWYQQSLDQGLQFLIQYYNGEERAKGNILERFSAQQFPDLHSELNLSSLELGDSALYFCASSPMDRPGEQYFGPGTRLTVT.

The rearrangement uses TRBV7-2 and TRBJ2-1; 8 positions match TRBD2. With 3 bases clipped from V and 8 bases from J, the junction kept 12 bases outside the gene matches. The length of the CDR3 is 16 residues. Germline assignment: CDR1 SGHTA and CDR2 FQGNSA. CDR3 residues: CASSFPERGPGDEQFF. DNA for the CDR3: TGTGCCAGCAGCTTCCCCGAGCGGGGGCCGGGGGATGAGCAGTTCTTC.

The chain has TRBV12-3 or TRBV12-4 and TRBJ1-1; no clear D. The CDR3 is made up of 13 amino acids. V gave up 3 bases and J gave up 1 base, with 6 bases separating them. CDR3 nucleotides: TGTGCCAGCAGTTTCGACGGGAACACTGAAGCTTTCTTT. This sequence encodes CASSFDGNTEAFF.

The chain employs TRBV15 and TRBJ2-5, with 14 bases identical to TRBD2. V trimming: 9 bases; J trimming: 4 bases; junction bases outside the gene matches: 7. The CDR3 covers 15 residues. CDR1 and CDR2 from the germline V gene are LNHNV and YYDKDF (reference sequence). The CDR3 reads CATGQGTSGGETQYF. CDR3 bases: TGTGCCACTGGACAGGGGACTAGCGGGGGAGAGACCCAGTACTTC.

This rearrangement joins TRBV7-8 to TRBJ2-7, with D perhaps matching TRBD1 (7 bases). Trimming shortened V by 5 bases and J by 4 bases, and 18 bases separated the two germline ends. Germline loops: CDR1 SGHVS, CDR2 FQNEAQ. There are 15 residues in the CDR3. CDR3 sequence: CASSPPEQGRYEQYF. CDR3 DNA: TGTGCCAGCAGCCCTCCAGAACAGGGGAGGTACGAGCAGTACTTC.

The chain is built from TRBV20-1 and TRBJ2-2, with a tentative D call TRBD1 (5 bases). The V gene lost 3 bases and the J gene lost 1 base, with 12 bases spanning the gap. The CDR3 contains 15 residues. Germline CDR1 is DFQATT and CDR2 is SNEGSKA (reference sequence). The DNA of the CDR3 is TGCAGTGCTAGTCAGATAGGGGTGAACACCGGGGAGCTGTTTTTT. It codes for CSASQIGVNTGELFF.

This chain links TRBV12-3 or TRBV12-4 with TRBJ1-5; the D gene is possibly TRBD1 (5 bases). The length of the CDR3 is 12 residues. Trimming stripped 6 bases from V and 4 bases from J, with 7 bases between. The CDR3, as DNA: TGTGCCAGCAGAAAGGGGAATCAGCCCCAGCATTTT. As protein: CASRKGNQPQHF.

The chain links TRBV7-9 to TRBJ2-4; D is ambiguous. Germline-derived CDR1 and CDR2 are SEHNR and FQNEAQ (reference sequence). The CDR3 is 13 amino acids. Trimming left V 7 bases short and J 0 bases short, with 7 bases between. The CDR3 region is CASTAIAKNIQYF. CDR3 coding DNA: TGTGCCAGCACGGCTATAGCCAAAAACATTCAGTACTTC.

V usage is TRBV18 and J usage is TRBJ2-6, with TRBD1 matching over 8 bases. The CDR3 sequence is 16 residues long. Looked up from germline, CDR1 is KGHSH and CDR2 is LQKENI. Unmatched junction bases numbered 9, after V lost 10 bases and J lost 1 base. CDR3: CATSGQGDSGANVLTF. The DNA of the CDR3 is TGTGCCACCTCTGGACAGGGAGATTCTGGGGCCAACGTCCTGACTTTC.

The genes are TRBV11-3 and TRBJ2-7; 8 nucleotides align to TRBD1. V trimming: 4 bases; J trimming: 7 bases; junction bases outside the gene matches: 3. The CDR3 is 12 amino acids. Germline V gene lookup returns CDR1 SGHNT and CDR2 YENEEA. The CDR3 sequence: CASSSTGGEQYF. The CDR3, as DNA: TGTGCCAGCAGCTCCACAGGGGGAGAGCAGTACTTC.

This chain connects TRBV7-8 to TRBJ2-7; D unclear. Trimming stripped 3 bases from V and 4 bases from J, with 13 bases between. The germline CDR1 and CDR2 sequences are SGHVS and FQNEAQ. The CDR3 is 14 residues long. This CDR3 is CASSLEHPDYEQYF. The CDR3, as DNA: TGTGCCAGCAGCTTGGAACATCCGGATTACGAGCAGTACTTC.

The CDR3 spells CASSPQTSLAEQFF. The CDR3 DNA reads TGTGCCAGTAGTCCCCAGACTAGCCTTGCTGAGCAGTTCTTC. The rearrangement links TRBV19 to TRBJ2-1; TRBD2 matches 7 bases. Germline values: CDR1 LNHDA, CDR2 SQIVND (reference sequence). The CDR3 is made up of 14 amino acids. Unmatched junction bases numbered 10, after V lost 5 bases and J lost 9 bases.

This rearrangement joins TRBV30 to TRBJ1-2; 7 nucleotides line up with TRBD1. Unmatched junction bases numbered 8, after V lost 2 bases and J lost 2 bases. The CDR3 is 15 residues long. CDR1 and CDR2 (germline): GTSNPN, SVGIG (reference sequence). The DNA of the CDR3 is TGTGCCTGGAGTCAAACAGGACAGGCAAACTATGGCTACACCTTC. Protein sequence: CAWSQTGQANYGYTF.

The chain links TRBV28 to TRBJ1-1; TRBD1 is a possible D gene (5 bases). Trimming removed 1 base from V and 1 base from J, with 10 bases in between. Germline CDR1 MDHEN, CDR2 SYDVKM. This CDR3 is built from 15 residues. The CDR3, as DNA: TGTGCCAGCAGTTTATCAGGGTGGGCGAACACTGAAGCTTTCTTT. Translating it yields CASSLSGWANTEAFF.

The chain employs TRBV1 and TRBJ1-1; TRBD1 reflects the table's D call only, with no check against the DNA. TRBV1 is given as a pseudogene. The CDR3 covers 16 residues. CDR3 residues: CTSSYRTGGLNTEAFF. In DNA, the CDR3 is TGCACCAGCAGCTATAGGACAGGCGGGTTGAACACTGAAGCTTTCTTT.

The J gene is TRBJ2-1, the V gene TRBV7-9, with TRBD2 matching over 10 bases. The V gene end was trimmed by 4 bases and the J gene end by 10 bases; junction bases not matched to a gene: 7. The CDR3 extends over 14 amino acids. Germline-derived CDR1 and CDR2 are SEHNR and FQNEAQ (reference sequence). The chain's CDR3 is CASSSGLALGEQFF. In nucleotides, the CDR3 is TGTGCCAGCAGCTCGGGACTAGCGCTCGGGGAGCAGTTCTTC.

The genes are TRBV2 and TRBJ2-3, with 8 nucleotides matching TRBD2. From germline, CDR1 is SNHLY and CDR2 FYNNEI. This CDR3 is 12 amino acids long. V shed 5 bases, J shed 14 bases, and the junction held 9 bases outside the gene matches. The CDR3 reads CASSRLANRMYF. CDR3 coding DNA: TGTGCCAGCAGTCGACTAGCGAACCGCATGTATTTT.

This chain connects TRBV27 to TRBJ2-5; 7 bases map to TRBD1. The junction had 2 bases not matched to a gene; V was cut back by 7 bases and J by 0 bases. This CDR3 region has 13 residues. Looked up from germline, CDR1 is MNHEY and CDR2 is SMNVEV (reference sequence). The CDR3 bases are TGTGCCAGCATGGGACAGTACCAAGAGACCCAGTACTTC. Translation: CASMGQYQETQYF.

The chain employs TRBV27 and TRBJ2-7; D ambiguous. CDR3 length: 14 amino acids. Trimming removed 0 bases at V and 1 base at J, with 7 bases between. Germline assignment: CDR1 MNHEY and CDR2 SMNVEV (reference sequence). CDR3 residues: CASSLSGGSYEQYF. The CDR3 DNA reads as TGTGCCAGCAGTTTATCGGGCGGTTCCTACGAGCAGTACTTC.

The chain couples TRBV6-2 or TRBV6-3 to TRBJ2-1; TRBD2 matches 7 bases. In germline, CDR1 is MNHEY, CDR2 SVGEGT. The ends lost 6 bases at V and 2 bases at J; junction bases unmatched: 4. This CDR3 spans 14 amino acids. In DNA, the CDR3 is TGTGCCAGCAGATCGCGGGGGACCTACAATGAGCAGTTCTTC. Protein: CASRSRGTYNEQFF.

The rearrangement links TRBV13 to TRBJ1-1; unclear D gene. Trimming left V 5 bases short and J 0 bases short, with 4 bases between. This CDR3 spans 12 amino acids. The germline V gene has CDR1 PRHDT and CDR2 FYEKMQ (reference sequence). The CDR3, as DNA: TGTGCCAGCAGCACCTTGAACACTGAAGCTTTCTTT. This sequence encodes CASSTLNTEAFF. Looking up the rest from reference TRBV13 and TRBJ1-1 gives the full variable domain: AAGVIQSPRHLIKEKRETATLKCYPIPRHDTVYWYQQGPGQDPQFLISFYEKMQSDKGSIPDRFSAQQFSDYHSELNMSSLELGDSALYFCASSTLNTEAFFGQGTRLTVV.

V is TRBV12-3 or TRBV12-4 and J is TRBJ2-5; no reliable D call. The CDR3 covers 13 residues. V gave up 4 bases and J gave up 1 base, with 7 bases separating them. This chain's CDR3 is CASSSKAQETQYF. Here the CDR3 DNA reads TGTGCCAGCAGTTCTAAAGCCCAAGAGACCCAGTACTTC.

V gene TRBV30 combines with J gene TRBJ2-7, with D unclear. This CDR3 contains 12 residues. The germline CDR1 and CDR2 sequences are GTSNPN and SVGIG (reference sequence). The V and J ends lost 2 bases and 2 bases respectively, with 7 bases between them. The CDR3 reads CAWSRVPYEQYF. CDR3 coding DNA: TGTGCCTGGAGTCGGGTTCCCTACGAGCAGTACTTC.

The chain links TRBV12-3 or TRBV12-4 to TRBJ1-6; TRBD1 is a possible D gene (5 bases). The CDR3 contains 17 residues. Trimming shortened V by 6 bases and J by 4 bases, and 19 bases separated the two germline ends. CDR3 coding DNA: TGTGCCAGCAGGGATTGGGGGAAAGGTGTATATAATTCACCCCTCCACTTT. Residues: CASRDWGKGVYNSPLHF.

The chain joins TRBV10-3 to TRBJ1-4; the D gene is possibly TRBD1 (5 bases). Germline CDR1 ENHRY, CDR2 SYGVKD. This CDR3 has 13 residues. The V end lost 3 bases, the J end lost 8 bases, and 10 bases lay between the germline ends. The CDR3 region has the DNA TGTGCCATCAGTGAAACACGGGGCGAAAAACTGTTTTTT. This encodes CAISETRGEKLFF.

For the CDR3, the DNA is TGTGCCAGCAGCTTACAGGAAAATATGTACGAGCAGTACTTC. Its protein is CASSLQENMYEQYF. V usage is TRBV7-2 and J usage is TRBJ2-7; D not resolved. Trimming stripped 2 bases from V and 4 bases from J, with 12 bases between. The length of the CDR3 is 14 residues. Germline V gene data show CDR1 as SGHTA and CDR2 as FQGNSA.

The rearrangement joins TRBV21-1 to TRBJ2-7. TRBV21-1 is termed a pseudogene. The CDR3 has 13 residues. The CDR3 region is CASIPRWGYEQYF. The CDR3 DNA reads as TGTGCCAGCATCCCCAGGTGGGGCTACGAGCAGTACTTC.

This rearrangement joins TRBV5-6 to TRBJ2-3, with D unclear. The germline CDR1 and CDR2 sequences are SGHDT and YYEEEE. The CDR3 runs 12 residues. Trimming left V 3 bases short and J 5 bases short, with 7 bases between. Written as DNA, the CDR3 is TGTGCCAGCAGCTCACAAGTAGATACGCAGTATTTT. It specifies CASSSQVDTQYF.

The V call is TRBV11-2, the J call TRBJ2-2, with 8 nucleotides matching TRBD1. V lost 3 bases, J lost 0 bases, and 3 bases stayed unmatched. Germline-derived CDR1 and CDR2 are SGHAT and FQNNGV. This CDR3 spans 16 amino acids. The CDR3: CASSFGQGPNTGELFF. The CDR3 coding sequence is TGTGCCAGCAGCTTCGGACAGGGTCCGAACACCGGGGAGCTGTTTTTT.